This entry features one T cell receptor beta chain sequence. Its antigen remains unknown. A much larger clone differs by one base, so this may be a read error. The sample originates from a study of molecular identifiers for immune sequencing clone quantification. Sorted naive CD8 T cells, roughly 20,000 to 1,100,000, were sequenced from 10%, 30% or 50% RNA. Broader study findings: Jurkat TCR RNA spiked in from one cell reportedly remained identifiable amid roughly 910,000 naive cells. Over 97% of effector molecules, but under 1% in naive cells, were held by clones with more than 20 RNA copies.

Germline values: CDR1 SQVTM, CDR2 ANQGSEA. The CDR3 totals 15 residues. Libraries of bulk TCR were made by previously described methods (with listed TCR primers). MiXCR was run by TCRdb on the PCR reads, yielding one entry per CDR3 protein. The sample holds some 97,000 distinct CDR3 sequences, roughly 24% seen once. The sequenced material came from naive CD8+ T cells from blood, with Jurkat cell RNA spiked in. The subset was: FACS-sorted CD8+CD4-CCR7+CD45RA+ naive T cells. V gene TRBV29-1 combines with J gene TRBJ1-3; D gene unclear. The clonotype originates from a human donor in good health. Some libraries in this study had Jurkat cell RNA spiked in. The CDR3 here is CSVEERADSANTIYF. Here the CDR3 DNA reads TGCAGCGTTGAAGAGAGGGCAGACTCTGCAAACACCATATATTTT.